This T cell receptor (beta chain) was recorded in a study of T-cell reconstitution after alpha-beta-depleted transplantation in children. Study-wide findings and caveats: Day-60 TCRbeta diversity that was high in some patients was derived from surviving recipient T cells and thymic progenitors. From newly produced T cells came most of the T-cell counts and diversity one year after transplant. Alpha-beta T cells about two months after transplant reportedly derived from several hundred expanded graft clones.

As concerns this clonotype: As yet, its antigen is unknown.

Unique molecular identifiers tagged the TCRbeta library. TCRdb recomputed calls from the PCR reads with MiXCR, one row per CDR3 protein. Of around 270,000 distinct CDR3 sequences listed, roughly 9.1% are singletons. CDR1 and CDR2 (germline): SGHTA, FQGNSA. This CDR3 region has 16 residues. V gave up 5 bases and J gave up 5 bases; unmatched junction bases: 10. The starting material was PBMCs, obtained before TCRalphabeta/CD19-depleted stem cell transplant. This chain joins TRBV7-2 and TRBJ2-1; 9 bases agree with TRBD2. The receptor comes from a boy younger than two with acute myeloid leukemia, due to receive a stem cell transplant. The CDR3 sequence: CASSTAGTSFHNEQFF. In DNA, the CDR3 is TGTGCCAGCAGCACGGCCGGGACTAGCTTCCACAATGAGCAGTTCTTC.